This T cell receptor (beta chain) came from a study of blood T cell repertoires in COVID-19. Background on the study: Spain, Italy and the United States supplied samples that represented acute and convalescent COVID-19. Sources were T cells, B-cell-depleted T cells, or PBMCs; the material itself was cDNA or gDNA.

CDR3 size: 14 residues. Per the germline V gene, CDR1 is SEHNR and CDR2 is FQNEAQ (reference sequence). With V trimmed by 5 bases and J by 6 bases, 9 bases remained unmatched. In the study's own analysis: Reference gene primers were amplified, and this amplification served to estimate nucleated cell counts. The repertoire was sequenced with immunoSEQ multiplex PCR; TCRdb's copy has only in-frame clones and lacks some. The V and J calls and clone size were taken over from that table, and D and trimming were inferred from the DNA. In the table there are fewer than 200,000 clones, 80% to 90% of which are singletons.

The rearrangement links TRBV7-9 to TRBJ1-1, with 7 bases matching TRBD1. The receptor comes from a man aged 50 to 59 with active or convalescent COVID-19. Input material: peripheral blood. The chain's CDR3 is CASSEGASIPEAFF. DNA of the CDR3: TGTGCCAGCAGCGAGGGGGCCTCTATTCCTGAAGCTTTCTTT.